The rows below give T cell receptor beta chains drawn from one sample of a study of shared clonotypes between healthy human individuals. Here immunoSEQ multiplex PCR was the method, and the copy in TCRdb shows in-frame clones only, minus some. Of some 1.5 million clones detected, 98% appear once; the ten largest clones hold roughly 0.45%. The sequencing sample was made of naive CD4+ T cells sorted from blood. The receptors derive from a man under 40 in good health. CDR3s include the opening cysteine and the closing phenylalanine or tryptophan. D genes are given only for firm matches. A clone size is listed for some rows: how often the clone was seen (once, few, many), or a class if it is expanded.

>-|-|TRBV9|TRBJ2-7
TGTGCCAGCAGTTTTGGGGGGATCGGCGAGCAGTACTTC
CASSFGGIGEQYF
>-|-|TRBV7-2|TRBJ2-7
TGTGCCAGCAGCGCCCCCCGGGCAGGTTCCTACGAGCAGTACTTC
CASSAPRAGSYEQYF
>-|-|TRBV10-3|TRBJ2-7
TGTGCCATCAGTGAGTGGGAGGGGGGCTACGAGCAGTACTTC
CAISEWEGGYEQYF
>-|-|TRBV11-2|TRBJ2-5
TGTGCCAGCAGCGAGCGCCGAGCCCCGCAAGAGACCCAGTACTTC
CASSERRAPQETQYF
>-|-|TRBV2|TRBJ1-4
TGTGCCAGCAGTGAAAGTCGGGAGAATGAAAAACTGTTTTTT
CASSESRENEKLFF
>TRBD1|-|TRBV29-1|TRBJ2-3
TGCAGCGTTGTTTCCGGGACAGAGGCAGATACGCAGTATTTT
CSVVSGTEADTQYF
>-|-|TRBV20-1|TRBJ2-1
TGCAGTGCTAGCTGGGGTGAGCAGTTCTTC
CSASWGEQFF
>-|-|TRBV7-3|TRBJ2-1
TGTGCCAGCAGCCAAACTAGCTACAATGAGCAGTTCTTC
CASSQTSYNEQFF
>TRBD2|-|TRBV5-4|TRBJ2-2
TGTGCCAGCAGCTTGAGGGAGGGCAGCGGGGAGCTGTTTTTT
CASSLREGSGELFF
>TRBD1|once|TRBV5-1|TRBJ1-2
TGCGCCAGCAGCTTGGGACAGGGCGACAACTATGGCTACACCTTC
CASSLGQGDNYGYTF
>-|-|TRBV5-4|TRBJ1-5
TGTGCCAGCAGCACCGGGACGGCAAGCAATCAGCCCCAGCATTTT
CASSTGTASNQPQHF
>-|once|TRBV2|TRBJ1-5
TGTGCCAGCAGCGGGGACTGGGACAATCAGCCCCAGCATTTT
CASSGDWDNQPQHF
>-|-|TRBV27|TRBJ2-6
TGTGCCAGCAGTTTATTGGGACATACCGGGGCCAACGTCCTGACTTTC
CASSLLGHTGANVLTF
>TRBD2|-|TRBV10-3|TRBJ2-3
TGTGCCATCAAGTGGGGGGGGGACACAGATACGCAGTATTTT
CAIKWGGDTDTQYF
>TRBD2|-|TRBV5-6|TRBJ2-3
TGTGCCAGCAGCCTGGGACTAGATAGCACAGATACGCAGTATTTT
CASSLGLDSTDTQYF
>-|-|TRBV28|TRBJ1-1
TGTGCCAGCAGGTTAGCAGGGGTGCCAAACACTGAAGCTTTCTTT
CASRLAGVPNTEAFF
>TRBD1|few|TRBV30|TRBJ1-4
TGTGCCTGGAGCAGAGGACAGGGAGGTGAAAAACTGTTTTTT
CAWSRGQGGEKLFF
>-|-|TRBV6-1|TRBJ1-1
TGTGCCAGCAGTGAGCGGGGCGGATACACTGAAGCTTTCTTT
CASSERGGYTEAFF
>-|-|TRBV10-3|TRBJ2-5
TGTGCCATCAGTGCGGTAGGGGACTCTGCAAAAGAGACCCAGTACTTC
CAISAVGDSAKETQYF
>-|-|TRBV6-1|TRBJ2-1
TGTGCCAGCAGTGCCTCCGCGGGAATCTACAATGAGCAGTTCTTC
CASSASAGIYNEQFF
>-|once|TRBV11-3|TRBJ1-3
TGTGCCAGCAACTATTTACCGGGACTGGGAAACACCATATATTTT
CASNYLPGLGNTIYF
>TRBD1|-|TRBV6-6|TRBJ2-7
TGTGCCAGCAGTATAAGGACAGGGACGTGGGAGCAGTACTTC
CASSIRTGTWEQYF
>-|-|TRBV18|TRBJ1-2
TGTGCCAGCTCCCCCGGGCAAGGGAAGTATGGCTACACCTTC
CASSPGQGKYGYTF
>TRBD1|-|TRBV29-1|TRBJ2-3
TGCAGCGTTGTAGGGGGCGCAGATACGCAGTATTTT
CSVVGGADTQYF
>TRBD1|once|TRBV7-3|TRBJ2-2
TGTGCCAGCAGCACTACGATGACAGGGCTAGACGGGGAGCTGTTTTTT
CASSTTMTGLDGELFF
>-|once|TRBV7-9|TRBJ1-2
TGTGCCAGCAGCACGGCGTTGTTCCGGCGGGATGGCTACACCTTC
CASSTALFRRDGYTF
>TRBD1|-|TRBV19|TRBJ2-1
TGTGCCAGTAGTATTCGCCAGGGGGCCTACAATGAGCAGTTCTTC
CASSIRQGAYNEQFF